These 15 T cell receptor beta chains were sequenced from one sample in a study of control samples from healthy donors and cancer patients. Some clones are missing from TCRdb's copy, which holds only in-frame ones; the method was immunoSEQ multiplex PCR. The profile shows roughly 26,000 clones, approximately 85% of them singletons. The specimen sequenced was PBMCs. These receptors all come from a woman aged 55 to 70 with head and neck cancer.

This sequence joins TRBV25-1 and TRBJ2-2, with D possibly being TRBD1 (5 bases). Germline V gene sequence: CDR1 MGHDK, CDR2 SYGVNS. This CDR3 is built from 14 residues. V was cut by 2 bases and J by 5 bases, with 9 bases left in between. CDR3 protein: CASSEQGGTGELFF. CDR3 DNA: TGTGCCAGCAGTGAACAGGGTGGAACCGGGGAGCTGTTTTTT.

The chain combines TRBV30 with TRBJ2-3; the D is unclear. The germline CDR1 and CDR2 sequences are GTSNPN and SVGIG (reference sequence). The CDR3 is 15 amino acids. V shed 2 bases and J shed 0 bases, with 12 bases lying between them. The CDR3 bases are TGTGCCTGGAGTAAAACCTTTATTAGCACAGATACGCAGTATTTT. Amino acids: CAWSKTFISTDTQYF.

The chain combines TRBV5-6 with TRBJ1-2, with 7 bases fitting TRBD1. J lost 14 bases, V lost 4 bases, and 11 bases had no gene match. The CDR3 contains 12 residues. In germline, CDR1 is SGHDT, CDR2 YYEEEE. The CDR3 loop is CASSRTDRIGTF. The CDR3 DNA follows: TGTGCCAGCAGCCGGACGGACAGGATAGGGACCTTC.

V and J are TRBV3-1 (or the pseudogene TRBV3-2) and TRBJ1-2; D might be TRBD1 (5 bases). The CDR3 sequence is 12 residues long. Germline V gene lookup returns CDR1 LGHDT and CDR2 YNNKEL (reference sequence). Trimming removed 3 bases at V and 8 bases at J, with 10 bases between. Here the CDR3 reads CASSQGGRGYTF. CDR3 coding DNA: TGTGCCAGCAGCCAGGGGGGAAGAGGCTACACCTTC.

V is TRBV19 and J is TRBJ1-1; 7 bases line up with TRBD1. CDR3 length: 14 residues. The germline V gene encodes CDR1 LNHDA and CDR2 SQIVND (reference sequence). V trimming: 6 bases; J trimming: 0 bases; junction bases outside the gene matches: 4. The CDR3 DNA reads TGTGCCAGTAGGACGGGACAGTTGAACACTGAAGCTTTCTTT. As protein: CASRTGQLNTEAFF.

V usage is TRBV5-1 and J usage is TRBJ2-5; possible D gene TRBD1, 7 bases. This CDR3 region has 13 residues. Germline V gene data show CDR1 as SGHRS and CDR2 as YFSETQ. V was clipped by 1 base and J by 5 bases, with 9 bases between them. CDR3 region: CASSLSGGETQYF. As DNA, the CDR3 is TGCGCCAGCAGCTTGTCAGGGGGGGAGACCCAGTACTTC.

The CDR3 region is CASKLGGQNIQYF. The CDR3 DNA follows: TGTGCCAGCAAACTCGGGGGCCAAAACATTCAGTACTTC. The chain links TRBV2 to TRBJ2-4; D may be TRBD1 or TRBD2 (6 bases each). The CDR3 spans 13 residues. V was clipped by 7 bases and J by 5 bases, with 12 bases between them. Germline V gives CDR1 SNHLY, CDR2 FYNNEI.

The V call is TRBV14, the J call TRBJ1-1; unclear D gene. V lost 4 bases to trimming and J lost 0 bases, with 12 bases between them. CDR1 and CDR2 (germline): SGHDN, FVKESK. The CDR3 runs to 15 residues. CDR3 in DNA: TGTGCCAGCAGCCTAGTCGACGGACTGAACACTGAAGCTTTCTTT. Translation: CASSLVDGLNTEAFF.

The gene calls are TRBV2 and TRBJ2-1; 7 nucleotides match TRBD2. CDR3 size: 14 residues. V lost 6 bases and J lost 6; bases outside the gene matches: 8. CDR1 and CDR2 (germline): SNHLY, FYNNEI. CDR3: CASRWGGPSNEQFF. The CDR3 nucleotides are TGTGCCAGCAGGTGGGGGGGACCTTCCAATGAGCAGTTCTTC. Together with reference TRBV2 and TRBJ2-1, the CDR3 gives the full variable domain: EPEVTQTPSHQVTQMGQEVILRCVPISNHLYFYWYRQILGQKVEFLVSFYNNEISEKSEIFDDQFSVERPDGSNFTLKIRSTKLEDSAMYFCASRWGGPSNEQFFGPGTRLTVL.

The genes are TRBV29-1 and TRBJ2-2; tentatively, D is TRBD2 (5 bases). The CDR3 spans 12 residues. CDR1 and CDR2 (germline): SQVTM, ANQGSEA. The ends were cut back, 2 bases at V and 5 bases at J, with 6 bases in the middle. The CDR3 here is CSVEWETGELFF. The CDR3 bases are TGCAGCGTTGAATGGGAGACCGGGGAGCTGTTTTTT.

The V and J genes are TRBV19 and TRBJ1-2; no clear D gene. The germline V gene has CDR1 LNHDA and CDR2 SQIVND (reference sequence). This CDR3 has 13 amino acids. Between the trimmed V and J ends, which lost 2 bases and 5 bases, there was a span of 9 bases. The CDR3 here is CASSIRAPYGYTF. The CDR3 nucleotides read TGTGCCAGTAGTATAAGGGCTCCATATGGCTACACCTTC.

The chain is built from TRBV2 and TRBJ1-1; no clear D gene. Germline lookup yields CDR1 SNHLY and CDR2 FYNNEI. The V end was cut by 1 base, the J end by 4 bases, with 13 bases between. This CDR3 contains 15 residues. DNA of the CDR3: TGTGCCAGCAGTGAAGTCCAGGTTTCATCCACTGAAGCTTTCTTT. Amino acid sequence: CASSEVQVSSTEAFF.

This clone has just one count. V gene TRBV7-3 combines with J gene TRBJ1-1; 8 bases fit TRBD1. CDR3 size: 16 residues. In germline, CDR1 is SGHTA, CDR2 FQGTGA. V trimming: 1 base; J trimming: 5 bases; junction bases outside the gene matches: 9. The CDR3 sequence: CASSLNPGTGLTEAFF. The CDR3, as DNA: TGTGCCAGCAGCTTAAACCCCGGGACAGGTCTTACTGAAGCTTTCTTT. The complete variable domain, with remaining parts taken from reference TRBV7-3 and TRBJ1-1, reads GAGVSQTPSNKVTEKGKYVELRCDPISGHTALYWYRQSLGQGPEFLIYFQGTGAADDSGLPNDRFFAVRPEGSVSTLKIQRTERGDSAVYLCASSLNPGTGLTEAFFGQGTRLTVV.

The gene calls are TRBV5-1 and TRBJ1-1, with 10 positions matching TRBD1. Germline V gene data show CDR1 as SGHRS and CDR2 as YFSETQ. The CDR3 runs to 15 residues. The V and J ends lost 5 bases and 4 bases, in that order; junction bases with no gene match: 8. In nucleotides, the CDR3 is TGCGCCAGCAGGGACCGGGACAGGGGAAGCACTGAAGCTTTCTTT. Amino acid sequence: CASRDRDRGSTEAFF.

The CDR3 coding sequence is TGTGCCAGCAGTTACGGTACACAGAACACTGAAGCTTTCTTT. Its protein product is CASSYGTQNTEAFF. J is TRBJ1-1 and V is TRBV6-2 or TRBV6-3; D not certain. The CDR3 length is 14 residues. CDR1 is MNHEY and CDR2 is SVGEGT in the germline V gene. The V end lost 2 bases, the J end lost 1 base, and 8 bases lay between the germline ends.